One and the same sample provided the 17 T cell receptor beta chains below, sequenced in a study of shared clonotypes between healthy human individuals (dated by TCRdb to about 2020). CD8 naive samples were CD45RO-negative cells positively selected for CCR7, giving a CD45RA+CCR7+ population that excluded TemRA cells. The protocol used for the library was the immunoSEQ multiplex PCR assay. Here the immuneACCESS table is served through TCRdb, limited to in-frame sequences with V and J called. Missing clones are a known gap in these copies; in checked studies unresolved V genes cover under half, and the rest lacks a known reason. The sample includes about 2.1 million clones, with 93% observed a single time. The ten largest clonotypes hold under 2% of the sample. Sequencing was performed on naive CD8+ T cells from PBMCs. What the cell subset or site label conveys for this sample: CD45RA+CCR7+. The origin of the receptors is a man younger than 35 in good health. Some clones in this sample may be carry-over from other donors' samples.

This chain links TRBV7-3 with TRBJ2-1; TRBD2 matches 12 bases. CDR1 is SGHTA, CDR2 FQGTGA, per germline. The CDR3 spans 18 residues. J was trimmed by 5 bases and V by 6 bases; bases with no gene match: 14. The CDR3 protein is CASRRERGLAGPHNEQFF. CDR3 DNA: TGTGCCAGCAGGCGCGAACGAGGACTAGCGGGACCTCACAATGAGCAGTTCTTC.

The chain couples TRBV9 to TRBJ2-1; D uncertain. This CDR3 region has 16 residues. The V end was cut by 4 bases, the J end by 1 base, with 15 bases between. Germline CDR1 and CDR2: SGDLS and YYNGEE. CDR3 nucleotide sequence: TGTGCCAGCAGCCCGCCAAACTCTTCATCCTACAATGAGCAGTTCTTC. It is translated as CASSPPNSSSYNEQFF.

As regards this clone: In the same sample, other DNA sequences code for this CDR3. The chain has TRBV27 and TRBJ1-1; the D is unclear. The CDR3 totals 14 residues. The germline V and J ends were trimmed by 0 bases and 6 bases, with 11 bases remaining between them. Germline CDR1 and CDR2: MNHEY and SMNVEV (reference sequence). The CDR3 loop is CASSLSFRAPEAFF. The CDR3 nucleotides are TGTGCCAGCAGTTTATCGTTTCGGGCCCCTGAAGCTTTCTTT.

This chain uses TRBV30 with TRBJ2-5; TRBD2 agrees at 12 bases. The CDR3 is made up of 14 amino acids. Trimming at V came to 4 bases and at J to 5 bases, leaving 5 bases not matched to a gene. Germline CDR1 and CDR2: GTSNPN and SVGIG (reference sequence). CDR3 nucleotide sequence: TGTGCCTGGACCCTAGCGGGAGGGCGGGAGACCCAGTACTTC. Translation: CAWTLAGGRETQYF. Combining the CDR3 with reference TRBV30 and TRBJ2-5 gives the whole variable domain SQTIHQWPATLVQPVGSPLSLECTVEGTSNPNLYWYRQAAGRGLQLLFYSVGIGQISSEVPQNLSASRPQDRQFILSSKKLLLSDSGFYLCAWTLAGGRETQYFGPGTRLLVL.

The DNA of the CDR3 is TGTGCCACCAGCAGAGATCCGGCGGGCGAGCAGTACTTC. It translates to CATSRDPAGEQYF. The chain is built from TRBV15 and TRBJ2-7, with a weak D call TRBD2 (5 bases). The length of the CDR3 is 13 residues. Trimming pared 0 bases from V and 6 bases from J, leaving 9 bases between. Per germline, CDR1 LNHNV and CDR2 YYDKDF (reference sequence).

This sequence joins TRBV27 and TRBJ2-7, with D possibly being TRBD2 (5 bases). There are 15 residues in the CDR3. The V gene's germline CDR1 is MNHEY and CDR2 SMNVEV (reference sequence). V was pared by 2 bases and J by 4 bases, with 15 bases between. CDR3: CASSLRGSTIYEQYF. DNA for the CDR3: TGTGCCAGCAGTTTACGGGGTTCTACGATTTACGAGCAGTACTTC.

This clone has more than one count but fewer than ten. The gene calls are TRBV7-9 and TRBJ1-5, with a tentative D call TRBD1 (5 bases). V lost 2 bases, J lost 5 bases, and 10 bases lay in between. The CDR3 is 14 residues long. CDR1 is SEHNR and CDR2 is FQNEAQ in the germline V gene (reference sequence). CDR3 in DNA: TGTGCCAGCAGCTTACCAGGGTACGATCAGCCCCAGCATTTT. It yields the protein CASSLPGYDQPQHF.

The genes are TRBV7-9 and TRBJ1-2; 9 positions agree with TRBD1. Trimming at V came to 5 bases and at J to 5 bases, leaving 9 bases not matched to a gene. Germline V gene lookup returns CDR1 SEHNR and CDR2 FQNEAQ (reference sequence). The CDR3 sequence is 15 residues long. The CDR3 DNA reads TGTGCCAGCAGCCGTGCCCTGGGACAGGGTTATGGCTACACCTTC. It is translated as CASSRALGQGYGYTF.

In DNA, the CDR3 is TGTGCTAGTGGGCCGGGACAGGGGGCTTTCGCAGATACGCAGTATTTT. Its translation is CASGPGQGAFADTQYF. The chain combines TRBV12-5 with TRBJ2-3; 12 positions match TRBD1. The V gene end was trimmed by 6 bases and the J gene end by 4 bases; junction bases not matched to a gene: 8. Germline CDR1 and CDR2: LGHNT and FRNRAP. This CDR3 is 16 amino acids long.

This clone was observed a single time. The V and J genes are TRBV5-4 and TRBJ2-2; 8 bases align to TRBD2. J gave up 6 bases and V 3 bases, and 10 bases lay outside the gene matches. The CDR3 is 16 amino acids. CDR1 and CDR2 from the germline V gene are SGHNT and YYREEE (reference sequence). The CDR3 DNA follows: TGTGCCAGCAGCTGGAAGCGGGAGCGAGGCCCCGGGGAGCTGTTTTTT. Translated: CASSWKRERGPGELFF.

The CDR3 sequence: CASSLSQGGYQPQHF. The CDR3 nucleotides are TGTGCCAGCAGCTTGTCACAGGGGGGGTACCAGCCCCAGCATTTT. The gene calls are TRBV5-8 and TRBJ1-5; 8 nucleotides align to TRBD1. J gave up 7 bases and V 1 base, and 7 bases lay outside the gene matches. CDR1 and CDR2 (germline): SGHTS, YDEGEE. The CDR3 totals 15 residues.

V usage is TRBV4-3 and J usage is TRBJ2-7; TRBD2 is a possible D gene (5 bases). The CDR3 extends over 17 amino acids. V gave up 0 bases and J gave up 1 base, with 16 bases separating them. CDR1 and CDR2 from the germline V gene are LGHNA and YSLEER. CDR3 sequence (DNA): TGCGCCAGCAGCCAAGATCAAAGCGGTTTAGGATCCTACGAGCAGTACTTC. As protein: CASSQDQSGLGSYEQYF.

V usage is TRBV13 and J usage is TRBJ2-1; D perhaps matches TRBD1 (5 bases). The CDR3 runs 16 residues. CDR1 and CDR2 (germline): PRHDT, FYEKMQ (reference sequence). V gave up 0 bases and J gave up 0 bases, with 9 bases separating them. This chain's CDR3 is CASSLGGLDSYNEQFF. For the CDR3, the DNA is TGTGCCAGCAGCTTAGGGGGGCTCGACTCCTACAATGAGCAGTTCTTC.

The rearrangement links TRBV7-9 to TRBJ1-2; D gene ambiguous. CDR1 and CDR2 from the germline V gene are SEHNR and FQNEAQ (reference sequence). Trimming stripped 1 base from V and 4 bases from J, with 10 bases between. CDR3 length: 14 residues. The CDR3 bases are TGTGCCAGCAGCTTAGTTTCTGGGAGCTATGGCTACACCTTC. Encoded protein: CASSLVSGSYGYTF.

In regard to this clone: The same CDR3 is also encoded by other DNA sequences in this sample. This sequence joins TRBV27 and TRBJ2-7; 8 bases are a match to TRBD2. Trimming took 5 bases from V and 2 from J; bases not matched to a gene: 5. Germline V CDR1 and CDR2: MNHEY, SMNVEV (reference sequence). This CDR3 spans 14 amino acids. The CDR3 DNA reads TGTGCCAGCAGTCCGAGCGGGAGCGCCTACGAGCAGTACTTC. It yields the protein CASSPSGSAYEQYF.

The chain links TRBV7-8 to TRBJ2-1, with D possibly being TRBD2 (6 bases). Germline CDR1 SGHVS, CDR2 FQNEAQ. The CDR3 has 16 residues. V lost 3 bases and J 0 bases, leaving 12 bases between the germline ends. The CDR3 loop reads CASSFLAESSYNEQFF. DNA of the CDR3: TGTGCCAGCAGCTTCTTAGCGGAGAGCTCCTACAATGAGCAGTTCTTC. Full variable domain (missing parts from reference TRBV7-8 and TRBJ2-1): GAGVSQSPRYKVAKRGQDVALRCDPISGHVSLFWYQQALGQGPEFLTYFQNEAQLDKSGLPSDRFFAERPEGSVSTLKIQRTQQEDSAVYLCASSFLAESSYNEQFFGPGTRLTVL.

This chain links TRBV25-1 with TRBJ2-2, with 9 bases identical to TRBD2. Trimming removed 4 bases from V and 6 bases from J; junction bases left unmatched: 0. The CDR3 is made up of 13 amino acids. The V gene's germline CDR1 is MGHDK and CDR2 SYGVNS. The CDR3 sequence is CASSVAGAGELFF. Written as DNA, the CDR3 is TGTGCCAGCAGTGTAGCGGGAGCCGGGGAGCTGTTTTTT.